The source of this T cell receptor (beta chain) is a study of T cells after posttransplantation cyclophosphamide. Study results and limitations: After PTCy, TRB diversity resembled that of CNI/methotrexate controls.

A marrow graft followed busulfan-fludarabine conditioning, with cyclophosphamide on days +3 and +4. Germline CDR1 reads LGHNA; CDR2 reads YSLEER. The CDR3 is 14 amino acids. The J segment lost 7 bases and the V segment lost 2 bases, leaving 4 bases of the junction unmatched. Only in-frame clones appear in the TCRdb table, and some are missing; sequencing was by immunoSEQ multiplex PCR. The table includes fewer than 12,000 clones, approximately 86% detected once. Comment on this clone: What it recognizes is unknown.

The receptor comes from a young adult male patient who received an allogeneic stem cell transplant from a related donor, was CMV-positive, and had acute GVHD only. Certain T cells may be donor cells from the graft. J is TRBJ2-5 and V is TRBV4-3; 10 positions agree with TRBD2. The source material was CD4+ T cells sorted from PBMCs, sampled after allogeneic stem cell transplant with posttransplant cyclophosphamide. CDR3 residues: CASSQRLAGGTQYF. The CDR3 DNA sequence: TGCGCCAGCAGCCAACGACTAGCGGGTGGGACCCAGTACTTC.